The 15 T cell receptor beta chains below were found in one sample sequenced in a study of cytomegalovirus exposure and HLA in healthy donors. 13 Jbeta primers and 60 Vbeta primers were used for the PCR. The method was immunoSEQ multiplex PCR; TCRdb's version includes in-frame clones alone and lacks a portion of them. Of approximately 140,000 clones listed, 70% to 80% are singletons. The sample comprised PBMCs. These receptors came from a man between 18 and 35 years old in good health and CMV-seronegative.

V and J are TRBV5-1 and TRBJ2-5, with 13 nucleotides matching TRBD2. This CDR3 spans 16 amino acids. Germline CDR1 SGHRS, CDR2 YFSETQ. The trim removed 4 bases at V and 5 bases at J, leaving 8 bases unmatched. The CDR3 DNA sequence: TGCGCCAGCAGCCAAGGACTAGCGGGAGTGGAGGAGACCCAGTACTTC. As protein: CASSQGLAGVEETQYF.

The CDR3 is CASSSNVRYEQYF. The CDR3 DNA follows: TGTGCCAGCAGTTCGAATGTCCGATACGAGCAGTACTTC. This chain links TRBV28 with TRBJ2-5; D gene uncertain. Matching the DNA end better, TRBJ2-7 makes the J call doubtful. The germline V gene has CDR1 MDHEN and CDR2 SYDVKM. The CDR3 contains 13 residues.

The CDR3 region has the DNA TGTGCCAGCAGTGAAAGACGGGACAGTTCTCTTCTGGCAAACACCATATATTTT. It codes for CASSERRDSSLLANTIYF. The chain couples TRBV6-1 to TRBJ1-3; TRBD1 matches at 7 bases. Germline V gives CDR1 MNHNS, CDR2 SASEGT. The CDR3 extends over 18 amino acids. V was clipped by 2 bases and J by 6 bases; unmatched bases: 16.

This clone was seen once. The chain combines TRBV2 with TRBJ2-1; TRBD2 matches at 8 bases. The CDR3 consists of 16 residues. The V gene end was trimmed by 0 bases and the J gene end by 3 bases; junction bases not matched to a gene: 4. From germline, CDR1 is SNHLY and CDR2 FYNNEI. The CDR3 sequence: CASSEAGRAGYNEQFF. The CDR3 DNA reads TGTGCCAGCAGTGAAGCCGGGAGGGCCGGCTACAATGAGCAGTTCTTC.

The chain has TRBV4-1 and TRBJ2-6, with a tentative D call TRBD2 (6 bases). Germline lookup yields CDR1 MGHRA and CDR2 YSYEKL. The CDR3 length is 19 residues. The V end was cut by 1 base, the J end by 0 bases, with 16 bases between. CDR3 bases: TGCGCCAGCAGCCAAGTTTCGGCAGTCGGGGGCTCTGGGGCCAACGTCCTGACTTTC. Translated: CASSQVSAVGGSGANVLTF.

The rearrangement joins TRBV27 to TRBJ1-1, with 12 bases aligning to TRBD1. Germline CDR1 reads MNHEY; CDR2 reads SMNVEV (reference sequence). The CDR3 spans 14 residues. Trimming took 7 bases from V and 5 from J; bases not matched to a gene: 5. The CDR3 DNA reads TGTGCCAGCAAACCGGGACAGGGGGCGACTGAAGCTTTCTTT. Its translation: CASKPGQGATEAFF.

The chain recombines TRBV7-8 with TRBJ1-3; 8 bases match TRBD1. The CDR3 loop spans 15 amino acids. The junction had 2 bases not matched to a gene; V was cut back by 2 bases and J by 2 bases. CDR1 and CDR2 (germline): SGHVS, FQNEAQ. The CDR3 protein is CASSLTDRAGNTIYF. In DNA, the CDR3 is TGTGCCAGCAGCTTAACGGACAGGGCTGGAAACACCATATATTTT.

The chain uses TRBV19 and TRBJ2-1, with TRBD2 identical over 7 bases. The CDR3 consists of 13 residues. Germline CDR1 LNHDA, CDR2 SQIVND (reference sequence). The V gene end was trimmed by 6 bases and the J gene end by 12 bases; junction bases not matched to a gene: 11. CDR3 amino acids: CASRNRDYDAQFF. In DNA, the CDR3 is TGTGCCAGTAGAAACCGGGACTACGACGCGCAGTTCTTC.

This sequence joins TRBV5-3 and TRBJ2-7; 8 nucleotides agree with TRBD2. TRBV5-3 is classed as an ORF, of uncertain function. The V and J ends lost 0 bases and 1 base, in that order; junction bases with no gene match: 12. CDR3 size: 18 residues. Here the CDR3 DNA reads TGTGCCAGAAGCTTGGTGTTCGCGGTCGGCGGGGGGTCCTACGAGCAGTACTTC. This encodes CARSLVFAVGGGSYEQYF.

The chain joins TRBV7-9 to TRBJ2-3; weak D call: TRBD2 (6 bases). Germline V gene sequence: CDR1 SEHNR, CDR2 FQNEAQ (reference sequence). This CDR3 contains 18 residues. Trimming removed 1 base from V and 0 bases from J, with 17 bases in between. The CDR3 spells CASSLGSLGGASTDTQYF. Written as DNA, the CDR3 is TGTGCCAGCAGCTTAGGGTCCCTTGGAGGGGCGAGCACAGATACGCAGTATTTT.

This chain links TRBV27 with TRBJ2-7, with a tentative D call TRBD1 (7 bases). The V and J ends lost 2 bases and 7 bases respectively, with 12 bases between them. CDR1 MNHEY and CDR2 SMNVEV come from the germline V gene (reference sequence). CDR3 length equals 13 residues. The CDR3 region is CASSLRQGLEQYF. The CDR3 bases are TGTGCCAGCAGTTTAAGACAGGGACTGGAGCAGTACTTC.

This clone was detected a few times. The chain employs TRBV5-1 and TRBJ2-1, with 7 bases that match TRBD2. The germline CDR1 and CDR2 sequences are SGHRS and YFSETQ. Losses at the gene ends were 0 bases for V and 0 bases for J; bases not matched to a gene: 3. CDR3 length: 16 amino acids. This CDR3 reads CASSLASGGSYNEQFF. CDR3 sequence (DNA): TGCGCCAGCAGCTTGGCGTCGGGGGGCTCCTACAATGAGCAGTTCTTC.

The rearrangement links TRBV6-1 to TRBJ1-4; D is possibly TRBD1 (6 bases). Germline CDR1 MNHNS, CDR2 SASEGT. CDR3 length equals 12 residues. V was shortened by 4 bases and J by 13 bases, with 13 bases between the two germline ends. This CDR3 reads CASSVARDTLFF. CDR3 bases: TGTGCCAGCAGTGTCGCCCGGGACACACTGTTTTTT.

This chain uses TRBV28 with TRBJ2-7; 9 nucleotides line up with TRBD1. In germline, CDR1 is MDHEN, CDR2 SYDVKM. The V segment lost 6 bases and the J segment 4 bases; nucleotides outside the gene matches: 7. The CDR3 length is 14 residues. The DNA for the CDR3 is TGTGCCAGCAGCCTACACGGGACAGGGTACGAGCAGTACTTC. This encodes CASSLHGTGYEQYF.

The gene calls are TRBV6-5 and TRBJ2-7; 9 nucleotides agree with TRBD2. Per the germline V gene, CDR1 is MNHEY and CDR2 is SVGAGI. CDR3 size: 14 residues. V lost 7 bases and J lost 7; bases outside the gene matches: 11. In nucleotides, the CDR3 is TGTGCCAGCAACCCAGCGGGGGGTGGGGCTGAGCAGTACTTC. Translated: CASNPAGGGAEQYF.